A selection of T cell receptor beta chains follows, all from one sample in a study of blood T cells in healthy people across ages. Each CDR3 protein gets one entry after TCRdb re-called the 5' RACE reads with MiXCR. The sample lists about 1 million distinct CDR3 sequences; 25% were seen once. The sample also formed part of further work on T cells of mothers and their children.

The sequenced material came from blood. The receptors here all came from a girl aged 2 to 9 in good health. Both conserved end residues are part of each CDR3. A D gene is named only where the DNA matches it firmly. Where a row states a size, it is once, few, many or the class of an expanded clone; other rows omit it.

TRBV20-1	TRBJ2-3	.	few	TGCAGTGCTAGAGATGGGCTGCCCGAGGGCCTACAAGATACGCAGTATTTT	CSARDGLPEGLQDTQYF
TRBV7-9	TRBJ1-5	TRBD1	.	TGTGCCAGCAGCCCTCCGGGACAGGGGGCGAATCAGCCCCAGCATTTT	CASSPPGQGANQPQHF
TRBV29-1	TRBJ2-1	.	few	TGCAGCGTTGAAGATCCCAACCTCCGAGAGCACAATGAGCAGTTCTTC	CSVEDPNLREHNEQFF
TRBV28	TRBJ2-1	.	few	TGTGCCAGCAGTTCAAAGCCTGCCGAGCAGTTCTTC	CASSSKPAEQFF
TRBV28	TRBJ1-5	TRBD1	.	TGTGCCAGCAGGCAGACAGGGGGCGGGGGAAATCAGCCCCAGCATTTT	CASRQTGGGGNQPQHF
TRBV6-5	TRBJ1-2	.	.	TGTGCCAGCAGTTACTCTAATACCCAACTCGGAGGCTACACCTTC	CASSYSNTQLGGYTF
TRBV4-3	TRBJ2-1	TRBD2	.	TGCGCCAGCAGCCCCAGGGCTAGCGGGGCGTACAATGAGCAGTTCTTC	CASSPRASGAYNEQFF
TRBV5-1	TRBJ2-1	.	few	TGCGCCAGCACAATATTAGCCGGGACTCCCGGGGCCAATGAGCAGTTCTTC	CASTILAGTPGANEQFF
TRBV29-1	TRBJ2-5	TRBD1	.	TGCAGCGCCCTACCGACAGGGTTGGCGACCCAGTACTTC	CSALPTGLATQYF
TRBV6-1	TRBJ2-1	TRBD1	.	TGTGCCAGTGGAGCCGGGGACAGGGGGTACAATGAGCAGTTCTTC	CASGAGDRGYNEQFF
TRBV12-3/TRBV12-4	TRBJ2-7	TRBD1	.	TGTGCCAGCAGTCGTCCACAGGGGATGGCCTACGAGCAGTACTTC	CASSRPQGMAYEQYF
TRBV29-1	TRBJ2-7	.	.	TGCAGCGTTATAGTAGACAGGACTAACGAGCAGTACTTC	CSVIVDRTNEQYF
TRBV10-3	TRBJ2-1	.	few	TGTGCCATCAGTGGTCAAATCGGGACTCTGAGTTACAATGAGCAGTTCTTC	CAISGQIGTLSYNEQFF
TRBV24-1	TRBJ1-2	.	.	TGTGCCACCAGTGATGGGAGGGCGTATGGCTACACCTTC	CATSDGRAYGYTF
TRBV4-1	TRBJ2-5	.	few	TGCGCCAGCAGCCAGTCGATAGCGTACCAAGAGACCCAGTACTTC	CASSQSIAYQETQYF
TRBV5-1	TRBJ2-1	TRBD1	.	TGCGCCAGTACGCCGGGACAGACCTACAATGAGCAGTTCTTC	CASTPGQTYNEQFF
TRBV3-1	TRBJ2-7	.	few	TGTGCCAGCAGCCAGAGGGGGAATGGGATTTCCGAGCAGTACTTC	CASSQRGNGISEQYF
TRBV28	TRBJ2-7	.	.	TGTGCCAGCAGTTTCGCGCGTGGGGACTACGAGCAGTACTTC	CASSFARGDYEQYF
TRBV4-1	TRBJ2-1	TRBD1	.	TGCGCCAGCAGCCAAAAGGTCGGGACAGGGTATGAGCAGTTCTTC	CASSQKVGTGYEQFF
TRBV4-1	TRBJ1-1	.	.	TGCGCCAGCAGCCTCGGACCGGGCCAAAACACTGAAGCTTTCTTT	CASSLGPGQNTEAFF
TRBV10-3	TRBJ2-1	.	.	TGTGCCATCAGGGAGGGGGAGGGAAATGAGCAGTTCTTC	CAIREGEGNEQFF
TRBV2	TRBJ2-1	.	.	TGTGCCAGCAGTATTAGATCTACCTCCTACAATGAGCAGTTCTTC	CASSIRSTSYNEQFF
TRBV6-2/TRBV6-3	TRBJ1-1	.	.	TGTGCCAGCAGTTATGGTGAGCCAAACACTGAAGCTTTCTTT	CASSYGEPNTEAFF